A selection of T cell receptor beta chains follows, all from one sample in a study of control samples from healthy donors and cancer patients. Sequenced by immunoSEQ multiplex PCR; TCRdb stores in-frame clones only, minus some. Of about 55,000 clones in the sample, around 97% were seen once. Sample: blood. The receptors derive from a woman aged 25 to 39 in good health. Each CDR3 is given with its conserved first and last residue. Fields, in order: clone size, J gene, V gene, D gene, CDR3 protein, CDR3 DNA. D genes are given only for firm matches. Clone size is shown for a subset of rows, as once, few, many or a class of expanded clone.

size: -
J: TRBJ2-2
V: TRBV2
D: TRBD2
CDR3: CASRSGRTGELFF
DNA: TGTGCCAGCCGTAGCGGGAGGACCGGGGAGCTGTTTTTT

size: -
J: TRBJ2-1
V: TRBV27
D: -
CDR3: CASSLYGTTYNEQFF
DNA: TGTGCCAGCAGTTTATACGGGACCACCTACAATGAGCAGTTCTTC

size: -
J: TRBJ2-3
V: TRBV5-8
D: -
CDR3: CASTVRSLGNLFPGADTQYF
DNA: TGTGCCAGCACGGTTCGTTCTCTCGGGAATCTTTTCCCCGGTGCAGATACGCAGTATTTT

size: -
J: TRBJ2-7
V: TRBV2
D: -
CDR3: CASGDTDSSYEQYF
DNA: TGTGCCAGCGGGGACACCGACAGCTCCTACGAGCAGTACTTC

size: -
J: TRBJ2-3
V: TRBV29-1
D: -
CDR3: CSVAFGGTDTQYF
DNA: TGCAGCGTTGCTTTTGGGGGCACAGATACGCAGTATTTT

size: -
J: TRBJ1-4
V: TRBV2
D: -
CDR3: CASSKTGEKLFF
DNA: TGTGCCAGCTCAAAAACCGGAGAAAAACTGTTTTTT

size: once
J: TRBJ1-1
V: TRBV12-3/TRBV12-4
D: -
CDR3: CASSLNRNTEAFF
DNA: TGTGCCAGCAGTTTGAACAGAAACACTGAAGCTTTCTTT

size: -
J: TRBJ2-1
V: TRBV13
D: TRBD2
CDR3: CASSLGLAGGPYNEQFF
DNA: TGTGCCAGCAGCTTAGGGCTAGCGGGAGGGCCCTACAATGAGCAGTTCTTC

size: -
J: TRBJ1-1
V: TRBV11-2
D: -
CDR3: CASSDWVGANTEAFF
DNA: TGTGCCAGCAGCGACTGGGTCGGGGCGAACACTGAAGCTTTCTTT

size: -
J: TRBJ1-2
V: TRBV2
D: -
CDR3: CASSEMWGIDYGYTF
DNA: TGTGCCAGCAGTGAAATGTGGGGGATAGACTATGGCTACACCTTC

size: -
J: TRBJ1-6
V: TRBV3-1/TRBV3-2
D: -
CDR3: CASSSSLTYSPLHF
DNA: TGTGCCAGCAGCTCCAGCCTGACTTATTCACCCCTCCACTTT

size: -
J: TRBJ2-3
V: TRBV28
D: TRBD2
CDR3: CASSSYKGNQGLVGTDTQYF
DNA: TGTGCCAGCAGTTCCTATAAGGGGAACCAGGGACTAGTGGGCACAGATACGCAGTATTTT

size: -
J: TRBJ2-7
V: TRBV6-5
D: TRBD1
CDR3: CASRHGQGSYEQYF
DNA: TGTGCCAGCAGACATGGACAGGGCTCCTACGAGCAGTACTTC

size: -
J: TRBJ2-3
V: TRBV7-9
D: TRBD1
CDR3: CASSLQGAYHGAADTQYF
DNA: TGTGCCAGCAGCTTACAGGGGGCATATCACGGCGCGGCAGATACGCAGTATTTT

size: -
J: TRBJ2-7
V: TRBV25-1
D: -
CDR3: CASSESRPTYEQYF
DNA: TGTGCCAGCAGTGAATCCCGACCGACCTACGAGCAGTACTTC

size: -
J: TRBJ2-3
V: TRBV2
D: -
CDR3: CASTRLGKATDTQYF
DNA: TGTGCCAGCACCCGGTTGGGGAAGGCCACAGATACGCAGTATTTT

size: -
J: TRBJ2-7
V: TRBV27
D: -
CDR3: CASSTRRGTHEQYF
DNA: TGTGCCAGCAGTACCCGCCGGGGGACCCACGAGCAGTACTTC

size: -
J: TRBJ1-1
V: TRBV20-1
D: -
CDR3: CSAVGSTEAFF
DNA: TGCAGTGCTGTCGGGAGCACTGAAGCTTTCTTT

size: -
J: TRBJ1-5
V: TRBV6-1
D: -
CDR3: CASSEVRDQPQHF
DNA: TGTGCCAGCAGTGAAGTCAGGGATCAGCCCCAGCATTTT

size: -
J: TRBJ1-2
V: TRBV10-3
D: TRBD1
CDR3: CAISDVDRGRVDGYTF
DNA: TGTGCCATCAGTGATGTGGACAGGGGGCGTGTGGATGGCTACACCTTC

size: -
J: TRBJ1-5
V: TRBV5-1
D: TRBD1
CDR3: CASSLGPGQGSDQPQHF
DNA: TGCGCCAGCAGCTTGGGACCGGGACAGGGGTCGGACCAGCCCCAGCATTTT

size: -
J: TRBJ1-1
V: TRBV6-6
D: TRBD1
CDR3: CASSLTGDTEAFF
DNA: TGTGCCAGCAGCCTGACAGGGGACACTGAAGCTTTCTTT

size: -
J: TRBJ2-2
V: TRBV5-4
D: TRBD2
CDR3: CASSRGLAANTGELFF
DNA: TGTGCCAGCAGCCGTGGGCTAGCGGCAAACACCGGGGAGCTGTTTTTT

size: -
J: TRBJ1-2
V: TRBV3-1/TRBV3-2
D: -
CDR3: CASRDGPVSGYTF
DNA: TGTGCCAGCAGGGACGGCCCGGTGAGTGGCTACACCTTC

size: -
J: TRBJ1-6
V: TRBV6-5
D: -
CDR3: CASSYSARGPLHF
DNA: TGTGCCAGCAGTTACTCGGCCCGGGGGCCCCTCCACTTT

size: once
J: TRBJ1-5
V: TRBV27
D: TRBD1
CDR3: CASSAWTGANQPQHF
DNA: TGTGCCAGCAGTGCCTGGACAGGGGCCAATCAGCCCCAGCATTTT

size: -
J: TRBJ1-2
V: TRBV5-5
D: -
CDR3: CASSFFGRERGYTF
DNA: TGTGCCAGCAGCTTTTTCGGGAGGGAGCGTGGCTACACCTTC

size: -
J: TRBJ1-1
V: TRBV10-2
D: -
CDR3: CASSESGGTEAFF
DNA: TGCGCCAGCAGTGAGTCTGGGGGCACTGAAGCTTTCTTT

size: -
J: TRBJ2-2
V: TRBV27
D: TRBD2
CDR3: CASRIWTSDNTGELFF
DNA: TGTGCCAGCAGAATCTGGACTAGCGATAACACCGGGGAGCTGTTTTTT

size: -
J: TRBJ2-3
V: TRBV4-1
D: TRBD2
CDR3: CASSQVVTSGRKADTQYF
DNA: TGCGCCAGCAGCCAAGTCGTGACTAGCGGGAGGAAAGCAGATACGCAGTATTTT

size: -
J: TRBJ1-4
V: TRBV9
D: -
CDR3: CASSVGGSTNEKLFF
DNA: TGTGCCAGCAGCGTAGGGGGGAGCACTAATGAAAAACTGTTTTTT

size: -
J: TRBJ1-1
V: TRBV5-6
D: -
CDR3: CASSLVQENTEAFF
DNA: TGTGCCAGCAGCTTGGTACAGGAGAACACTGAAGCTTTCTTT

size: -
J: TRBJ2-7
V: TRBV19
D: TRBD1
CDR3: CASSPRTGISYEQYF
DNA: TGTGCCAGTAGTCCCCGGACAGGGATTTCCTACGAGCAGTACTTC

size: once
J: TRBJ2-7
V: TRBV7-9
D: TRBD1
CDR3: CASSLRTGGPNSYEQYF
DNA: TGTGCCAGCAGCTTAAGGACAGGGGGCCCAAACTCCTACGAGCAGTACTTC

size: -
J: TRBJ2-7
V: TRBV4-1
D: -
CDR3: CASSQDRLGREQYF
DNA: TGCGCCAGCAGCCAAGATCGATTAGGGAGAGAGCAGTACTTC

size: -
J: TRBJ2-7
V: TRBV10-2
D: -
CDR3: CASSDLISYEQYF
DNA: TGCGCCAGCAGTGATTTGATATCCTACGAGCAGTACTTC

size: -
J: TRBJ2-7
V: TRBV7-8
D: TRBD1
CDR3: CASSPTTGGGYEQYF
DNA: TGTGCCAGCAGCCCAACGACAGGGGGGGGTTACGAGCAGTACTTC

size: -
J: TRBJ1-2
V: TRBV27
D: -
CDR3: CASRQMGGGGYTF
DNA: TGTGCCAGCAGGCAGATGGGGGGCGGTGGCTACACCTTC

size: -
J: TRBJ1-5
V: TRBV6-1
D: -
CDR3: CASSEGSRVGQPQHF
DNA: TGTGCCAGCAGTGAAGGTAGTAGGGTCGGTCAGCCCCAGCATTTT

size: -
J: TRBJ2-3
V: TRBV7-9
D: -
CDR3: CASAPSSADTQYF
DNA: TGTGCCAGCGCCCCTTCTAGCGCAGATACGCAGTATTTT

size: -
J: TRBJ1-1
V: TRBV6-5
D: TRBD1
CDR3: CATKQGMNTEAFF
DNA: TGTGCCACCAAACAGGGGATGAACACTGAAGCTTTCTTT

size: -
J: TRBJ2-7
V: TRBV6-1
D: TRBD2
CDR3: CASSARVAGDPHEQYF
DNA: TGTGCCAGCAGTGCGCGGGTAGCGGGAGACCCCCACGAGCAGTACTTC

size: -
J: TRBJ1-6
V: TRBV7-3
D: TRBD1
CDR3: CASSLMSQGSNSPLHF
DNA: TGTGCCAGCAGCTTAATGTCACAGGGGTCTAATTCACCCCTCCACTTT

size: -
J: TRBJ2-7
V: TRBV27
D: -
CDR3: CASSLSGYEQYF
DNA: TGTGCCAGCAGTTTATCAGGGTACGAGCAGTACTTC

size: once
J: TRBJ1-1
V: TRBV19
D: TRBD1
CDR3: CASKGMGRDSQAFF
DNA: TGTGCCAGTAAAGGGATGGGGAGGGACAGTCAAGCTTTCTTT

size: -
J: TRBJ2-3
V: TRBV10-3
D: TRBD2
CDR3: CAISGGGAGATTDTQYF
DNA: TGTGCCATCAGTGGCGGGGGAGCGGGGGCGACCACAGATACGCAGTATTTT

size: -
J: TRBJ2-1
V: TRBV2
D: -
CDR3: CASSEGGMSYNEQFF
DNA: TGTGCCAGCAGTGAGGGCGGGATGTCCTACAATGAGCAGTTCTTC

size: -
J: TRBJ2-7
V: TRBV7-2
D: TRBD2
CDR3: CASSFSSGSGYEQYF
DNA: TGTGCCAGCAGCTTCTCTAGCGGGAGTGGGTACGAGCAGTACTTC

size: -
J: TRBJ2-5
V: TRBV2
D: -
CDR3: CASSEVGVKTQYF
DNA: TGTGCCAGCAGTGAAGTGGGAGTGAAGACCCAGTACTTC

size: once
J: TRBJ1-5
V: TRBV2
D: -
CDR3: CASSLQGLNQPQHF
DNA: TGTGCCAGCAGCCTACAGGGACTCAATCAGCCCCAGCATTTT

size: -
J: TRBJ1-5
V: TRBV6-1
D: TRBD1
CDR3: CASSDQGAYQPQHF
DNA: TGTGCCAGCAGTGATCAGGGGGCATATCAGCCCCAGCATTTT

size: once
J: TRBJ2-3
V: TRBV7-9
D: -
CDR3: CASSPPVGSDTQYF
DNA: TGTGCCAGCAGCCCCCCGGTGGGGTCAGATACGCAGTATTTT